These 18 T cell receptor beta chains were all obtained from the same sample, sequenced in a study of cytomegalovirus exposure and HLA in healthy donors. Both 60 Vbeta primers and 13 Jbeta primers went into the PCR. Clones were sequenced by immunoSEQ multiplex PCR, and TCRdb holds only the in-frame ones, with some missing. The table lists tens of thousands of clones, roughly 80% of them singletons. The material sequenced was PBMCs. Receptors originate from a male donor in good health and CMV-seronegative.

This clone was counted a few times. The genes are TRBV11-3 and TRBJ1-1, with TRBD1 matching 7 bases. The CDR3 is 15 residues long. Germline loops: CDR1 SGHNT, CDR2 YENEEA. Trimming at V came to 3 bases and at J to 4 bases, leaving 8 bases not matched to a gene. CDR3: CASSLETGLGTEAFF. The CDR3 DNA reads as TGTGCCAGCAGCTTGGAGACAGGGTTGGGCACTGAAGCTTTCTTT.

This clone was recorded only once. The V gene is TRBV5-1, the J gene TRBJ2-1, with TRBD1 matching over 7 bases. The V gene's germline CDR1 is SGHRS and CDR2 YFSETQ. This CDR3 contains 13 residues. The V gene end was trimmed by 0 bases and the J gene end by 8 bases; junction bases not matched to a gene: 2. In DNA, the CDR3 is TGCGCCAGCAGCTTGGGACAGGGCTATGAGCAGTTCTTC. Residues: CASSLGQGYEQFF.

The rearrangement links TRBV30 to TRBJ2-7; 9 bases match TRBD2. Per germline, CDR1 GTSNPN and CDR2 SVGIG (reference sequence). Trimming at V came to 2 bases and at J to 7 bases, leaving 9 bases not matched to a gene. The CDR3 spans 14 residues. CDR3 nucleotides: TGTGCCTGGAGTACCGCGGGGGGGTCGGGAGAGCAGTACTTC. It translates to CAWSTAGGSGEQYF.

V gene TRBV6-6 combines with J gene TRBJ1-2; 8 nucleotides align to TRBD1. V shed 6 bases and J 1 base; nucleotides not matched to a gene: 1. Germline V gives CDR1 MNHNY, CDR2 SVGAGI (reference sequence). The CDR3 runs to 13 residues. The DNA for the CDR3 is TGTGCCAGCAGGGACAGGGATAACTATGGCTACACCTTC. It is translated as CASRDRDNYGYTF.

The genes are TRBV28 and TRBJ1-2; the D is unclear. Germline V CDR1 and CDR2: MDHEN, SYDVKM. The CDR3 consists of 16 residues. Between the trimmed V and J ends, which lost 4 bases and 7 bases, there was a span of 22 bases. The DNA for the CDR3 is TGTGCCAGCAGTTCTATTGTCGGGAAGGATGAGGGTGGCTACACCTTC. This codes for CASSSIVGKDEGGYTF.

The CDR3 coding sequence is TGTGCCAGCAGTGAATCTCTAACGCAGGGATCGATCCATACGCAGTATTTT. Amino acid sequence: CASSESLTQGSIHTQYF. J is TRBJ2-3 and V is TRBV6-1, with D tentatively TRBD1 (5 bases). The CDR3 covers 17 residues. V gave up 2 bases and J gave up 7 bases, with 22 bases separating them. Looked up from germline, CDR1 is MNHNS and CDR2 is SASEGT.

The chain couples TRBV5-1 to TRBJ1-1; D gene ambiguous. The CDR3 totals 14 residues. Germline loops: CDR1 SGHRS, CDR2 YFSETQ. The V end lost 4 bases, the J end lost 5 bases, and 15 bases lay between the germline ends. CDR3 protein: CASSPDEGRTEAFF. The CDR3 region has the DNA TGCGCCAGCAGCCCAGATGAAGGGAGAACTGAAGCTTTCTTT.

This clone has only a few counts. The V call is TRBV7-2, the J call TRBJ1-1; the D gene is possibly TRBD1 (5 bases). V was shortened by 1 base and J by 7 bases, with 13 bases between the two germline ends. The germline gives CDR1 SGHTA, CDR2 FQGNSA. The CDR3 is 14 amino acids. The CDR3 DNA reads TGTGCCAGCAGCTTAGTAATGGGGCAATTTGAAGCTTTCTTT. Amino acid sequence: CASSLVMGQFEAFF.

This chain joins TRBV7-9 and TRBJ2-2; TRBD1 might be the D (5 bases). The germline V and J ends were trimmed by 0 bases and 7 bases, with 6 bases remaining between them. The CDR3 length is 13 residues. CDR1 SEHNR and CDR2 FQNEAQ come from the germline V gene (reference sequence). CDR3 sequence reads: CASSLADSGELFF. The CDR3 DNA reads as TGTGCCAGCAGCTTAGCAGACAGCGGGGAGCTGTTTTTT.

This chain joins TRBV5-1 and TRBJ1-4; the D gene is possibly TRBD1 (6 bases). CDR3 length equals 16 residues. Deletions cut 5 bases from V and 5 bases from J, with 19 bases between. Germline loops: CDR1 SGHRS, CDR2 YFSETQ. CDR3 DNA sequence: TGCGCCAGCAGTTTCCGAGCGGACAGTCCAAATGAAAAACTGTTTTTT. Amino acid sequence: CASSFRADSPNEKLFF.

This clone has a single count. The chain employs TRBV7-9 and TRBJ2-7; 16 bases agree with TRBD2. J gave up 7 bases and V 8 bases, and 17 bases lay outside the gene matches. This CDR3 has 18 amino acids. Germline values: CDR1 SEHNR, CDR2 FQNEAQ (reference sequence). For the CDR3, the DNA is TGTGCCAGCGCAATTGGCCGGCAGGGACTAGCGGGAGGGGGGGAGCAGTACTTC. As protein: CASAIGRQGLAGGGEQYF.

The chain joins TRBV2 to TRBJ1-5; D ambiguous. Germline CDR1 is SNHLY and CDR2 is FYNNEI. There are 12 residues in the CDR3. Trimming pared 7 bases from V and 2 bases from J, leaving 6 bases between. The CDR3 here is CASTPGNQPQHF. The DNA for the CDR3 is TGTGCCAGCACGCCAGGCAATCAGCCCCAGCATTTT.

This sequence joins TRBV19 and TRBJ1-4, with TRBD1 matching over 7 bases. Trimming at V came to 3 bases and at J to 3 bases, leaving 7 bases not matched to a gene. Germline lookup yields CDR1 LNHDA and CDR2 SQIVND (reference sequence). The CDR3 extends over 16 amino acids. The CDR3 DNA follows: TGTGCCAGTAGTATGATACCGGGACAGTCTAATGAAAAACTGTTTTTT. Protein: CASSMIPGQSNEKLFF.

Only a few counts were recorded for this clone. The CDR3 DNA is TGCAGCGTTGTGAGCAAGGGGATCACAGATACGCAGTATTTT. Its protein product is CSVVSKGITDTQYF. The rearrangement uses TRBV29-1 and TRBJ2-3; possible D gene TRBD1, 5 bases. From germline, CDR1 is SQVTM and CDR2 ANQGSEA. Deletions cut 4 bases from V and 2 bases from J, with 13 bases between. The CDR3 length is 14 residues.

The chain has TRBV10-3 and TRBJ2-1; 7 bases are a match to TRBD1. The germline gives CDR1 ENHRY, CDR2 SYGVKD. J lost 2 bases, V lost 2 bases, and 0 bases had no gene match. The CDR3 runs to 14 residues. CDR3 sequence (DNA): TGTGCCATCAGTGAGACAGGGGCCTACAATGAGCAGTTCTTC. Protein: CAISETGAYNEQFF.

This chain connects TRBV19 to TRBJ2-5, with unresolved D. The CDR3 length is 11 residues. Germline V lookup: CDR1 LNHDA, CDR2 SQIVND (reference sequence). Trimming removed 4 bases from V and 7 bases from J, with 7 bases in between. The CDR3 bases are TGTGCCAGTAGTACCGGGTTGACCCAGTACTTC. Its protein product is CASSTGLTQYF.

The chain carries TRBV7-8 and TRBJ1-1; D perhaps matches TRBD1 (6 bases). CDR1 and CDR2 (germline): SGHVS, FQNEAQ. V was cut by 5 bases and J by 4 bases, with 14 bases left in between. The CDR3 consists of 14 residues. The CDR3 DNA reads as TGTGCCAGCAGCCAACAGGGTATCGGCACTGAAGCTTTCTTT. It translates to CASSQQGIGTEAFF.

The CDR3 spells CASSLFGDYEQYF. DNA of the CDR3: TGTGCCAGCAGCCTATTCGGGGATTACGAGCAGTACTTC. J is TRBJ2-7 and V is TRBV7-8; tentatively, D is TRBD2 (5 bases). Trimming removed 5 bases at V and 4 bases at J, with 12 bases between. Germline assignment: CDR1 SGHVS and CDR2 FQNEAQ. This CDR3 has 13 amino acids.